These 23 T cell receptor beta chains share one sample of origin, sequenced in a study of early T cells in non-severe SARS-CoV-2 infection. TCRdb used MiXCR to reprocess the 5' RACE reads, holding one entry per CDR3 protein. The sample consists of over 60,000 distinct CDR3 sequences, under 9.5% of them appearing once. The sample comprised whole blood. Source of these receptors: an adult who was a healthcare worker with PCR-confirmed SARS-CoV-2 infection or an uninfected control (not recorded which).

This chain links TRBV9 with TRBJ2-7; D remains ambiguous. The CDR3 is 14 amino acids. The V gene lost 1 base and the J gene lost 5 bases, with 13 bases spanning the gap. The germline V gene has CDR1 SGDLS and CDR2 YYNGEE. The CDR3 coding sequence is TGTGCCAGCAGCGTACTCTCTGGTGGCGACGAGCAGTACTTC. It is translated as CASSVLSGGDEQYF.

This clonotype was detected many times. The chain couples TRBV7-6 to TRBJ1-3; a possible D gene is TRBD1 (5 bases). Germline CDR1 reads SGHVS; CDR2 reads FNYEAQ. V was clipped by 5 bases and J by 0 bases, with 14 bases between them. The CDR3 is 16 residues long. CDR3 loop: CASSGPGGFSGNTIYF. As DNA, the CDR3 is TGTGCCAGCAGCGGACCTGGGGGATTCTCTGGAAACACCATATATTTT.

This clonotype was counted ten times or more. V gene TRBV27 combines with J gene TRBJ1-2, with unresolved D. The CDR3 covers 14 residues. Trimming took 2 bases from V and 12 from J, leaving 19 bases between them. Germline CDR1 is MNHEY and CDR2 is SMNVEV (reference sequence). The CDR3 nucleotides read TGTGCCAGCAGTTTAAACGAAGGGAGTGGAACGCACACCTTC. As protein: CASSLNEGSGTHTF.

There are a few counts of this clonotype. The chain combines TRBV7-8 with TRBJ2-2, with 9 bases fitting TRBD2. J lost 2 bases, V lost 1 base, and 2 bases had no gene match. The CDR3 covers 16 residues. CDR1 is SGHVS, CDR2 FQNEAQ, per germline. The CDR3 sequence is CASSLGTSANTGELFF. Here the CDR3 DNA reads TGTGCCAGCAGCTTAGGGACTAGCGCTAACACCGGGGAGCTGTTTTTT.

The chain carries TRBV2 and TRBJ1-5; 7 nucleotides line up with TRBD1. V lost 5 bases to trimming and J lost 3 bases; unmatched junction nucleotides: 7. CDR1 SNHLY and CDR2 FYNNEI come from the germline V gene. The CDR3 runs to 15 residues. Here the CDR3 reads CASSPDREVNQPQHF. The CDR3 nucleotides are TGTGCCAGCAGTCCAGACAGGGAGGTCAATCAGCCCCAGCATTTT.

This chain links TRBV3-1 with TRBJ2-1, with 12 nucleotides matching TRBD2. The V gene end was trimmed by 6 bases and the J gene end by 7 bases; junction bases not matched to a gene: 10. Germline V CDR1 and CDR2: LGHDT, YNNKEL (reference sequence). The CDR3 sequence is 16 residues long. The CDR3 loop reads CASRPQTSGRWNEQFF. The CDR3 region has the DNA TGTGCCAGCAGACCTCAGACTAGCGGGAGATGGAATGAGCAGTTCTTC.

In DNA, the CDR3 is TGCGCCAGCAGCCTACCGGGACAGGGGGCGACCGGGGAGCTGTTTTTT. Protein: CASSLPGQGATGELFF. This chain joins TRBV5-1 and TRBJ2-2; 12 bases line up with TRBD1. The CDR3 runs to 16 residues. Per germline, CDR1 SGHRS and CDR2 YFSETQ. Trimming removed 4 bases from V and 5 bases from J; junction bases left unmatched: 6.

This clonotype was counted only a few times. The CDR3 protein is CSPTGEAGEQFF. The DNA for the CDR3 is TGCAGCCCGACAGGGGAGGCTGGTGAGCAGTTCTTC. The chain is built from TRBV29-1 and TRBJ2-1, with 8 bases that match TRBD1. This CDR3 spans 12 amino acids. The ends lost 8 bases at V and 9 bases at J; junction bases unmatched: 9. Looked up from germline, CDR1 is SQVTM and CDR2 is ANQGSEA.

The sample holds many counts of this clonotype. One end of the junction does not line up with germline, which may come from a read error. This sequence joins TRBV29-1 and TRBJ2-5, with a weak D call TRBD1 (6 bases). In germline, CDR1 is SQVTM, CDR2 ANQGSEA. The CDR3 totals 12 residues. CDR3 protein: CSLEGVEETQYF. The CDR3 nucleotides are TGCAGCCTTGAGGGGGTCGAGGAGACCCAGTACTTC.

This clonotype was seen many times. The CDR3 reads CASSKYGSTDTQYF. The CDR3 coding sequence is TGTGCCAGCAGCAAGTACGGGAGCACAGATACGCAGTATTTT. The chain couples TRBV5-5 to TRBJ2-3, with D unresolved. The CDR3 has 14 amino acids. CDR1 is SGHKS, CDR2 YYEKEE, per germline (reference sequence). The germline V and J ends were trimmed by 4 bases and 0 bases, with 9 bases remaining between them.

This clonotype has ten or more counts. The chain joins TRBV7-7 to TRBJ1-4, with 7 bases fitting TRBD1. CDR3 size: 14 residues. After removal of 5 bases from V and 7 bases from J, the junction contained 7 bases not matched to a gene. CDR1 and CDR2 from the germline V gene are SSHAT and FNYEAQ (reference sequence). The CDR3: CASSPTGYGEKLFF. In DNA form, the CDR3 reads TGTGCCAGCAGCCCGACAGGGTATGGTGAAAAACTGTTTTTT.

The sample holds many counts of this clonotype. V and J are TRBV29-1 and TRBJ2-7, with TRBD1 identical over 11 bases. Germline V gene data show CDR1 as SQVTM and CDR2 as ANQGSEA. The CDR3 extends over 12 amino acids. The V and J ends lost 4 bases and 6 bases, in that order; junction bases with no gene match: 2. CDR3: CSVGTGGGEQYF. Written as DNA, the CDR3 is TGCAGCGTTGGGACAGGGGGCGGCGAGCAGTACTTC.

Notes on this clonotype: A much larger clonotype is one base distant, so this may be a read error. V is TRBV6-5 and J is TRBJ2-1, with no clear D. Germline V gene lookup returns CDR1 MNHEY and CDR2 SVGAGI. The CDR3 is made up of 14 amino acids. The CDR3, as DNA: TGTGCCAGCAGTTACTTATCGGCTGGGGATGAGCGGTTCTTC. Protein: CASSYLSAGDERFF.

CDR3 amino acids: CASSADGGGTDTQYF. Written as DNA, the CDR3 is TGTGCCAGCAGTGCTGACGGTGGGGGGACAGATACGCAGTATTTT. The rearrangement joins TRBV6-1 to TRBJ2-3, with a tentative D call TRBD2 (6 bases). The germline V and J ends were trimmed by 4 bases and 3 bases, with 14 bases remaining between them. Germline values: CDR1 MNHNS, CDR2 SASEGT. The CDR3 spans 15 residues.

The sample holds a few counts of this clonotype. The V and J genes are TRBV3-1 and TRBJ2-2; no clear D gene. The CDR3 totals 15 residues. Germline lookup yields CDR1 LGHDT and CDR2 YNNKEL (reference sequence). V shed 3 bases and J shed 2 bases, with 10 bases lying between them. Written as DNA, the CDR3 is TGTGCCAGCAGCCACTGGACGGACAACACCGGGGAGCTGTTTTTT. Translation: CASSHWTDNTGELFF.

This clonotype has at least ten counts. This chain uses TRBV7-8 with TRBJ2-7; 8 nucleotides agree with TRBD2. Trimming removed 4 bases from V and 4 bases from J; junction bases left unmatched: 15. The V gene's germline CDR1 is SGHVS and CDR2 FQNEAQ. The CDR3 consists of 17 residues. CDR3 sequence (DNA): TGTGCCAGCAGCTCCTGGCAGGGAGCGGGAGAGCATTACGAGCAGTACTTC. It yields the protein CASSSWQGAGEHYEQYF.

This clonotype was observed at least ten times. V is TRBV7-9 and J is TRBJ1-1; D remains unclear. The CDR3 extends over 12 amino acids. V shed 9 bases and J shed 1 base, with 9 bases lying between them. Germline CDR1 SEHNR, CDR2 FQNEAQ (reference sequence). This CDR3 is CASQVGNTEAFF. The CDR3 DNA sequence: TGTGCCAGTCAGGTTGGGAACACTGAAGCTTTCTTT.

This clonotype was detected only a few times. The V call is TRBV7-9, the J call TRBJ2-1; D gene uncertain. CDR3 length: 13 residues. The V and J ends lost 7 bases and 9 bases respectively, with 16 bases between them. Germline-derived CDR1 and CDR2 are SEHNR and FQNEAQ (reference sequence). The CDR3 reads CASIQDTAFEQFF. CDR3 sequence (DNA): TGTGCCAGCATCCAAGATACAGCTTTTGAGCAGTTCTTC.

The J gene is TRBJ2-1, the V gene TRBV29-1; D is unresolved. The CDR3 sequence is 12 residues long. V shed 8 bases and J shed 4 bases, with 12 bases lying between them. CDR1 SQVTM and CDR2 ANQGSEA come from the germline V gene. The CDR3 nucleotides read TGCAGCTTCCAACCGGCTTACAATGAGCAGTTCTTC. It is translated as CSFQPAYNEQFF.

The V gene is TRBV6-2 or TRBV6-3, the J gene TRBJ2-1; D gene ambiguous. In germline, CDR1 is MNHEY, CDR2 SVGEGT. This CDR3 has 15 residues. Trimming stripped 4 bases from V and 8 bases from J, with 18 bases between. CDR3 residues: CASSLTPSALDEQFF. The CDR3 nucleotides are TGTGCCAGCAGTTTGACCCCCTCTGCCCTGGATGAGCAGTTCTTC.

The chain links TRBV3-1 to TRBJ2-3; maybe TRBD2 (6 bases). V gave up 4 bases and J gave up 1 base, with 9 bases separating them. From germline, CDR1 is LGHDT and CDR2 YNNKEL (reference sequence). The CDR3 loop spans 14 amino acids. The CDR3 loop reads CASSRWRGTDTQYF. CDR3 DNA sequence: TGTGCCAGCAGCCGGTGGAGGGGCACAGATACGCAGTATTTT.

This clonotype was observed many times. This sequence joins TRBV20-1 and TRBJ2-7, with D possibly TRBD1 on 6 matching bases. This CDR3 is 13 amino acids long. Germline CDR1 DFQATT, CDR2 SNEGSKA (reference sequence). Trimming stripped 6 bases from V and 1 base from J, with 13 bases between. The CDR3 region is CSADEGESYEQYF. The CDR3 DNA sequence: TGCAGTGCCGACGAGGGGGAGTCCTACGAGCAGTACTTC.

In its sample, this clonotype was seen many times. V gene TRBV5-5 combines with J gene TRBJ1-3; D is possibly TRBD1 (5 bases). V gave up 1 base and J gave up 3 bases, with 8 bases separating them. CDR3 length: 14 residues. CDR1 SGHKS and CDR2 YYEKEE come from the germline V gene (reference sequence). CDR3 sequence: CASSLLRVGNTIYF. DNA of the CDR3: TGTGCCAGCAGCTTGCTCAGGGTTGGAAACACCATATATTTT.